These T cell receptor beta chains were read from a single sample in a study of cytomegalovirus exposure and HLA in healthy donors. The assay was immunoSEQ multiplex PCR, and TCRdb's table has in-frame clones only and misses some. The sample has under 120,000 clones, roughly 78% seen once; the top ten hold more than 3%. Sequenced input: PBMCs. All receptors come from a woman aged 40 to 50 in good health and CMV-seronegative. The CDR3 runs from the conserved cysteine through the conserved F or W. Each record gives: clone size, D gene, V gene, J gene, CDR3 length, CDR3 DNA, CDR3 protein. The D gene is left open where the match is weak. Expanded clones get a size class; other rows say once, few or many, or leave the size out.

abundance: .
d_gene: TRBD2
v_gene: TRBV6-5
j_gene: TRBJ2-3
len: 14
CDR3nt: TGTGCCAGCCGGGGGGGTCTTGGCACAGATACGCAGTATTTT
CDR3aa: CASRGGLGTDTQYF

abundance: .
d_gene: TRBD2
v_gene: TRBV7-2
j_gene: TRBJ2-5
len: 16
CDR3nt: TGTGCCAGCAGCTTAGAATTCGGCGGGGGGTGGGAGACCCAGTACTTC
CDR3aa: CASSLEFGGGWETQYF

abundance: .
d_gene: TRBD2
v_gene: TRBV2
j_gene: TRBJ2-2
len: 14
CDR3nt: TGTGCCAGCACCCGACTAGCGGACACCGGGGAGCTGTTTTTT
CDR3aa: CASTRLADTGELFF

abundance: .
d_gene: .
v_gene: TRBV28
j_gene: TRBJ1-1
len: 12
CDR3nt: TGTGCCTCACGGGGTGGGAACACTGAAGCTTTCTTT
CDR3aa: CASRGGNTEAFF

abundance: .
d_gene: TRBD1
v_gene: TRBV28
j_gene: TRBJ2-7
len: 15
CDR3nt: TGTGCCAGCAGTCCGGGACAGGCGGAGTCCTACGAGCAGTACTTC
CDR3aa: CASSPGQAESYEQYF

abundance: .
d_gene: .
v_gene: TRBV11-2
j_gene: TRBJ2-7
len: 11
CDR3nt: TGTGCCAGCAGCCCATTGTACGAGCAGTACTTC
CDR3aa: CASSPLYEQYF

abundance: .
d_gene: .
v_gene: TRBV5-1
j_gene: TRBJ2-5
len: 15
CDR3nt: TGCGCCAGCAGCTTGGCCTCGTTGGGAGGAGAGACCCAGTACTTC
CDR3aa: CASSLASLGGETQYF

abundance: .
d_gene: TRBD1
v_gene: TRBV5-1
j_gene: TRBJ2-3
len: 15
CDR3nt: TGCGCCAGCAGCTTGCAGCAGGGGGCGGCAGATACGCAGTATTTT
CDR3aa: CASSLQQGAADTQYF

abundance: .
d_gene: .
v_gene: TRBV19
j_gene: TRBJ2-5
len: 13
CDR3nt: TGTGCCAGTAGTATGCACATGAGGGAGACCCAGTACTTC
CDR3aa: CASSMHMRETQYF

abundance: .
d_gene: .
v_gene: TRBV28
j_gene: TRBJ1-6
len: 15
CDR3nt: TGTGCCAGCAGTTCCGGTGGGGCAGGCAATTCACCCCTCCACTTT
CDR3aa: CASSSGGAGNSPLHF

abundance: .
d_gene: TRBD1
v_gene: TRBV10-3
j_gene: TRBJ1-1
len: 14
CDR3nt: TGTGCCATCAGGCCGGGACAGGGATTGACTGAAGCTTTCTTT
CDR3aa: CAIRPGQGLTEAFF

abundance: .
d_gene: TRBD1
v_gene: TRBV5-4
j_gene: TRBJ1-6
len: 12
CDR3nt: TGTGCCAGCAGCTTGGCAGGGGGGCACCTCCACTTT
CDR3aa: CASSLAGGHLHF

abundance: .
d_gene: TRBD1
v_gene: TRBV6-5
j_gene: TRBJ2-7
len: 14
CDR3nt: TGTGCCAGCAGCCGGGGACAGAGATCCTACGAGCAGTACTTC
CDR3aa: CASSRGQRSYEQYF

abundance: .
d_gene: TRBD1
v_gene: TRBV27
j_gene: TRBJ2-1
len: 16
CDR3nt: TGTGCCAGCAGTTTCACCGGGACAGGGGCGGCCAATGAGCAGTTCTTC
CDR3aa: CASSFTGTGAANEQFF

abundance: .
d_gene: TRBD2
v_gene: TRBV4-3
j_gene: TRBJ2-7
len: 13
CDR3nt: TGCGCCAGCAGCCAGGGCGGGAGGTACGAGCAGTACTTC
CDR3aa: CASSQGGRYEQYF

abundance: .
d_gene: .
v_gene: TRBV7-8
j_gene: TRBJ1-3
len: 17
CDR3nt: TGTGCCAGTACGAAGCAGGGGAGCCCCAGCTCTGGAAACACCATATATTTT
CDR3aa: CASTKQGSPSSGNTIYF

abundance: .
d_gene: TRBD1
v_gene: TRBV10-1
j_gene: TRBJ1-2
len: 17
CDR3nt: TGCGCCAGCAGAGTAGAGATGCTATGGGACAGGGTTTTTGGCTACACCTTC
CDR3aa: CASRVEMLWDRVFGYTF

abundance: once
d_gene: .
v_gene: TRBV2
j_gene: TRBJ1-4
len: 14
CDR3nt: TGTGCCAGTTCCGTAGCGTTCGCTAATGAAAAACTGTTTTTT
CDR3aa: CASSVAFANEKLFF

abundance: .
d_gene: .
v_gene: TRBV4-1
j_gene: TRBJ2-7
len: 15
CDR3nt: TGCGCCAGCAGCCGAGACTCCTCTACCACCTACGAGCAGTACTTC
CDR3aa: CASSRDSSTTYEQYF

abundance: .
d_gene: .
v_gene: TRBV6-5
j_gene: TRBJ2-3
len: 14
CDR3nt: TGTGCCAGCAGACCCCCCGCAGGCACAGATACGCAGTATTTT
CDR3aa: CASRPPAGTDTQYF

abundance: .
d_gene: .
v_gene: TRBV7-9
j_gene: TRBJ1-2
len: 14
CDR3nt: TGTGCCAGCAGCTTACGTAGCTTTAACTATGGCTACACCTTC
CDR3aa: CASSLRSFNYGYTF

abundance: once
d_gene: .
v_gene: TRBV30
j_gene: TRBJ2-5
len: 14
CDR3nt: TGTGCCTGGAGTGCAAAGCGAATACAAGAGACCCAGTACTTC
CDR3aa: CAWSAKRIQETQYF

abundance: .
d_gene: .
v_gene: TRBV6-6
j_gene: TRBJ2-7
len: 13
CDR3nt: TGTGCCAGCAGTTACGAGACACCCTACGAGCAGTACTTC
CDR3aa: CASSYETPYEQYF

abundance: .
d_gene: .
v_gene: TRBV4-3
j_gene: TRBJ1-6
len: 16
CDR3nt: TGCGCCAGCAGCCAAGACGTTACAGATTATAATTCACCCCTCCACTTT
CDR3aa: CASSQDVTDYNSPLHF

abundance: .
d_gene: .
v_gene: TRBV6-5
j_gene: TRBJ2-3
len: 15
CDR3nt: TGTGCCAGCAGTTCGGGACTGCCGAGCACAGATACGCAGTATTTT
CDR3aa: CASSSGLPSTDTQYF

abundance: .
d_gene: .
v_gene: TRBV7-9
j_gene: TRBJ2-7
len: 12
CDR3nt: TGTGCCAGCAGCCTGGGCCAGAACGAGCAGTACTTC
CDR3aa: CASSLGQNEQYF

abundance: .
d_gene: .
v_gene: TRBV5-1
j_gene: TRBJ2-1
len: 14
CDR3nt: TGCGCCAGCAGCTTGCAGGCTTCCCTTAATGAGCAGTTCTTC
CDR3aa: CASSLQASLNEQFF

abundance: few
d_gene: TRBD2
v_gene: TRBV30
j_gene: TRBJ2-7
len: 15
CDR3nt: TGTGCCTGGAGTGTAGTTGCGGGGGGGGCCTACGAGCAGTACTTC
CDR3aa: CAWSVVAGGAYEQYF

abundance: .
d_gene: TRBD2
v_gene: TRBV7-2
j_gene: TRBJ2-1
len: 16
CDR3nt: TGTGCCAGCAGCTCACAAAGGGAGGGAAACTTTCTTGAGCAGTTCTTC
CDR3aa: CASSSQREGNFLEQFF

abundance: few
d_gene: TRBD1
v_gene: TRBV27
j_gene: TRBJ1-6
len: 14
CDR3nt: TGTGCCAGCAGATTACAGGGGGCGAATTCACCCCTCCACTTT
CDR3aa: CASRLQGANSPLHF

abundance: .
d_gene: .
v_gene: TRBV2
j_gene: TRBJ1-5
len: 15
CDR3nt: TGTGCCAGCAGCCGAGGGGGGGCAGGCAATCAGCCCCAGCATTTT
CDR3aa: CASSRGGAGNQPQHF

abundance: .
d_gene: TRBD2
v_gene: TRBV27
j_gene: TRBJ2-2
len: 17
CDR3nt: TGTGCCAGCAGTCCGGGGGGTCGGGGAGGGTACACCGGGGAGCTGTTTTTT
CDR3aa: CASSPGGRGGYTGELFF

abundance: .
d_gene: .
v_gene: TRBV30
j_gene: TRBJ2-3
len: 15
CDR3nt: TGTGCCTGGAGTGATACTAGGACCCCCGCCGATACGCAGTATTTT
CDR3aa: CAWSDTRTPADTQYF

abundance: .
d_gene: .
v_gene: TRBV5-1
j_gene: TRBJ2-2
len: 15
CDR3nt: TGCGCCAGCAGCTCTGCACCCAGGGATGGCGGGGAGCTGTTTTTT
CDR3aa: CASSSAPRDGGELFF

abundance: .
d_gene: TRBD2
v_gene: TRBV10-3
j_gene: TRBJ2-7
len: 16
CDR3nt: TGTGCCATCTCCTCGGGACTAGCGGGGGGGTCCTACGAGCAGTACTTC
CDR3aa: CAISSGLAGGSYEQYF

abundance: .
d_gene: TRBD2
v_gene: TRBV4-2
j_gene: TRBJ2-5
len: 17
CDR3nt: TGTGCCAGCAGCGAAGGGACTAGTGGGATGGCAAGGGAGACCCAGTACTTC
CDR3aa: CASSEGTSGMARETQYF

abundance: .
d_gene: TRBD1
v_gene: TRBV11-2
j_gene: TRBJ1-6
len: 15
CDR3nt: TGTGCCAGCAGCCCTCAGGGGGCGATCAGGTCACCCCTCCACTTT
CDR3aa: CASSPQGAIRSPLHF

abundance: .
d_gene: .
v_gene: TRBV6-5
j_gene: TRBJ1-2
len: 14
CDR3nt: TGTGCCAGCAGTTACTCTCGGGGGGCTGGAGGCTACACCTTC
CDR3aa: CASSYSRGAGGYTF

abundance: .
d_gene: TRBD2
v_gene: TRBV27
j_gene: TRBJ2-3
len: 16
CDR3nt: TGTGCCAGCAGTTTATCGGGACTAGTAGGCACAGATACGCAGTATTTT
CDR3aa: CASSLSGLVGTDTQYF

abundance: .
d_gene: TRBD2
v_gene: TRBV28
j_gene: TRBJ2-1
len: 15
CDR3nt: TGTGCCAGCAGCCCCCGACTAGCGGGGGGGCATGAGCAGTTCTTC
CDR3aa: CASSPRLAGGHEQFF

abundance: .
d_gene: TRBD2
v_gene: TRBV27
j_gene: TRBJ2-7
len: 14
CDR3nt: TGTGCCAGCAGTTCCGCTAGCGGGAGTTACGAGCAGTACTTC
CDR3aa: CASSSASGSYEQYF

abundance: .
d_gene: TRBD1
v_gene: TRBV11-2
j_gene: TRBJ1-4
len: 14
CDR3nt: TGTGCCAGCAGCGGGGACAGGACTAATGAAAAACTGTTTTTT
CDR3aa: CASSGDRTNEKLFF

abundance: .
d_gene: .
v_gene: TRBV28
j_gene: TRBJ1-2
len: 15
CDR3nt: TGTGCCAGCAGTTTCGGCGGGGAAGCTAACTATGGCTACACCTTC
CDR3aa: CASSFGGEANYGYTF

abundance: .
d_gene: .
v_gene: TRBV2
j_gene: TRBJ2-7
len: 14
CDR3nt: TGTGCCAGCAGATTACAGGGAAACTCCTACGAGCAGTACTTC
CDR3aa: CASRLQGNSYEQYF

abundance: .
d_gene: TRBD1
v_gene: TRBV28
j_gene: TRBJ1-5
len: 14
CDR3nt: TGTGCCGGCAGTTTCCCCTCAGGGGGCCAGCCCCAGCATTTT
CDR3aa: CAGSFPSGGQPQHF

abundance: few
d_gene: TRBD1
v_gene: TRBV30
j_gene: TRBJ2-7
len: 13
CDR3nt: TGTGCCTGGACGCCAGCCAGGGGGTACGAGCAGTACTTC
CDR3aa: CAWTPARGYEQYF